The 12 T cell receptor beta chains listed next were all sequenced from one sample in a study of CD8 T cells in ankylosing spondylitis. Study-wide results and limits: Characteristic, it appeared, of ankylosing spondylitis blood was a TCR beta motif of 7 or 8 highly homologous variants.

These receptors have no identified antigens. TCRdb ran MiXCR on the 5' RACE reads and lists one entry per CDR3 protein. The table includes approximately 540,000 distinct CDR3 sequences, more than 9.5% detected once. What was sequenced was blood, either unsorted or a sorted T cell fraction (not recorded which). All receptors come from a male donor with ankylosing spondylitis.

This sequence joins TRBV5-1 and TRBJ2-2; maybe TRBD1 (6 bases). V dropped 1 base and J dropped 1 base, with 11 bases sitting between them. Germline V gene data show CDR1 as SGHRS and CDR2 as YFSETQ. The CDR3 sequence is 16 residues long. CDR3 residues: CASSLRQAVNTGELFF. DNA of the CDR3: TGCGCCAGCAGCTTGCGACAGGCGGTGAACACCGGGGAGCTGTTTTTT.

This clonotype showed up just a few times. V usage is TRBV6-1 and J usage is TRBJ1-5, with D perhaps TRBD1 (6 bases). The germline V and J ends were trimmed by 10 bases and 2 bases, with 21 bases remaining between them. This CDR3 has 16 amino acids. Per the germline V gene, CDR1 is MNHNS and CDR2 is SASEGT. Written as DNA, the CDR3 is TGTGCCACCTCCATACGCAGGGGCGAGGGCAATCAGCCCCAGCATTTT. This codes for CATSIRRGEGNQPQHF.

In regard to this clonotype: Relative to the germline gene, one junction end is altered; a read error may explain this. V usage is TRBV6-5 and J usage is TRBJ1-1; D is perhaps TRBD1 (6 bases). Germline values: CDR1 MNHEY, CDR2 SVGAGI. The CDR3 has 15 amino acids. CDR3 amino acids: CARSYPDSMNTEAFF. In DNA, the CDR3 is TGTGCCAGAAGTTACCCGGACAGCATGAACACTGAAGCTTTCTTT.

The rearrangement uses TRBV7-8 and TRBJ1-1; a possible D gene is TRBD1 (5 bases). Germline values: CDR1 SGHVS, CDR2 FQNEAQ. The V and J ends lost 4 bases and 4 bases respectively, with 10 bases between them. CDR3 length: 13 residues. The CDR3 region is CASSSGGTTEAFF. In DNA form, the CDR3 reads TGTGCCAGCAGCTCCGGGGGGACCACTGAAGCTTTCTTT.

This clonotype was counted only a few times. V and J are TRBV29-1 and TRBJ1-5, with 9 nucleotides matching TRBD1. The germline CDR1 and CDR2 sequences are SQVTM and ANQGSEA. The ends lost 5 bases at V and 3 bases at J; junction bases unmatched: 8. The CDR3 length is 15 residues. CDR3 in amino acids: CSVSSGQGHNQPQHF. CDR3 sequence (DNA): TGCAGCGTTTCGTCGGGACAGGGCCACAATCAGCCCCAGCATTTT.

This clonotype has only a few counts. The chain uses TRBV7-9 and TRBJ1-2; D call uncertain. Trimming removed 6 bases at V and 0 bases at J, with 14 bases between. The length of the CDR3 is 15 residues. Germline values: CDR1 SEHNR, CDR2 FQNEAQ (reference sequence). CDR3 residues: CASSLGDRPNYGYTF. In DNA, the CDR3 is TGTGCCAGCAGTCTGGGCGACCGTCCTAACTATGGCTACACCTTC.

This clonotype turned up a few times. The CDR3, as DNA: TGTGCCAGCACCCCAGGGACAGGGACCTACGAGCAGTACTTC. Encoded protein: CASTPGTGTYEQYF. The rearrangement joins TRBV6-1 to TRBJ2-7, with 9 positions matching TRBD1. The CDR3 is 14 residues long. V trimming: 7 bases; J trimming: 2 bases; junction bases outside the gene matches: 6. The V gene's germline CDR1 is MNHNS and CDR2 SASEGT.

This clonotype was detected a few times. Mismatch with germline at one junction end may stem from a read error. V and J are TRBV3-1 and TRBJ2-7; TRBD1 agrees at 9 bases. From germline, CDR1 is LGHDT and CDR2 YNNKEL (reference sequence). This CDR3 contains 14 residues. The DNA of the CDR3 is TGTGCCAGCACCCAACGAGGACAGGGGTACGAGCAGTACTTC. It encodes CASTQRGQGYEQYF.

The genes are TRBV9 and TRBJ1-3; no firm D call. The CDR3 is 14 residues long. Trimming stripped 3 bases from V and 2 bases from J, with 9 bases between. Germline lookup yields CDR1 SGDLS and CDR2 YYNGEE. CDR3 sequence reads: CASSARHPGNTIYF. The CDR3 DNA is TGTGCCAGCAGCGCCAGGCATCCTGGAAACACCATATATTTT. The full variable domain, in which reference TRBV9 and TRBJ1-3 provide the parts outside the CDR3, is DSGVTQTPKHLITATGQRVTLRCSPRSGDLSVYWYQQSLDQGLQFLIQYYNGEERAKGNILERFSAQQFPDLHSELNLSSLELGDSALYFCASSARHPGNTIYFGEGSWLTVV.

V usage is TRBV5-1 and J usage is TRBJ2-5; a weak D match, TRBD1 (6 bases). Deletions cut 4 bases from V and 5 bases from J, with 18 bases between. CDR1 is SGHRS, CDR2 YFSETQ, per germline. This CDR3 is 15 amino acids long. The CDR3 sequence: CASSRAPGARETQYF. In DNA form, the CDR3 reads TGCGCCAGCAGCCGTGCGCCAGGGGCTCGGGAGACCCAGTACTTC.

The rearrangement joins TRBV7-9 to TRBJ2-5; the match to TRBD1 covers 9 bases. The CDR3 totals 16 residues. Per germline, CDR1 SEHNR and CDR2 FQNEAQ (reference sequence). Trimming cost V 3 bases and J 5 bases; bases outside gene matches: 10. The DNA for the CDR3 is TGTGCCAGCAGCTTTCCGAAAACAGGGGGCAGGGAGACCCAGTACTTC. Translated, it gives CASSFPKTGGRETQYF.

This clonotype was counted at least ten times. The gene calls are TRBV2 and TRBJ2-1, with 9 bases matching TRBD2. Germline CDR1 and CDR2: SNHLY and FYNNEI. The V and J ends lost 3 bases and 12 bases, in that order; junction bases with no gene match: 9. The CDR3 covers 14 residues. CDR3 sequence reads: CASSETSGPVRQFF. CDR3 DNA sequence: TGTGCCAGCAGTGAGACTAGCGGACCGGTGAGGCAGTTCTTC.